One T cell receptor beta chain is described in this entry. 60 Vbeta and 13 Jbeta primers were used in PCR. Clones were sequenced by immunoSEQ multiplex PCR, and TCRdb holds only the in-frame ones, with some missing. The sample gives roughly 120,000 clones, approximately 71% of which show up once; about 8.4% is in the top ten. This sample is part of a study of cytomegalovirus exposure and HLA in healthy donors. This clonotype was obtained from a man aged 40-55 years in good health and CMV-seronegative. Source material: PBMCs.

CDR3 amino acids: CASIVRGGRETQYF. Here the CDR3 DNA reads TGTGCCAGCATTGTGCGGGGGGGCCGTGAGACCCAGTACTTC. V is TRBV2 and J is TRBJ2-5; 9 bases match TRBD2. Trimming removed 7 bases from V and 5 bases from J; junction bases left unmatched: 8. The CDR3 runs 14 residues. Germline V gene lookup returns CDR1 SNHLY and CDR2 FYNNEI.